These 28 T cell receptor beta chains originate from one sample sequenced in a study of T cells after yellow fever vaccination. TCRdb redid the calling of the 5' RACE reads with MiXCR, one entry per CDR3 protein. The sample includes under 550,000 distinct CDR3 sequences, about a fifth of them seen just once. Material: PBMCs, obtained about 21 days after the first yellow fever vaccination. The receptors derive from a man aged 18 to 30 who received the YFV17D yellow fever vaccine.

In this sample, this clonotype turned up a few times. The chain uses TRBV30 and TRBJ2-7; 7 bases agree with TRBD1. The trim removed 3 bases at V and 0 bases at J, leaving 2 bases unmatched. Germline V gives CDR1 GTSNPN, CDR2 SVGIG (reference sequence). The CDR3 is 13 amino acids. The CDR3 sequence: CAWSGQASYEQYF. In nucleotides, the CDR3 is TGTGCCTGGAGCGGACAGGCCTCCTACGAGCAGTACTTC.

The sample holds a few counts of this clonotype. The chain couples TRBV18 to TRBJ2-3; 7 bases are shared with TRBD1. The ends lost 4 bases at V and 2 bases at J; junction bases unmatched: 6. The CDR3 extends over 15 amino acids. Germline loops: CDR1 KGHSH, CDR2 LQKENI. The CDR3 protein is CASSRETGYTDTQYF. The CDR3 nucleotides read TGTGCCAGCTCACGAGAGACAGGGTACACAGATACGCAGTATTTT.

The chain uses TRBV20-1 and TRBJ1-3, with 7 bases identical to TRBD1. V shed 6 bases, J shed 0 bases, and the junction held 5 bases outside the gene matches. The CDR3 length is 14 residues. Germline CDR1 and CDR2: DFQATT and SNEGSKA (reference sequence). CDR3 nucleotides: TGCAGTGCAACCCGGGACAGCTCTGGAAACACCATATATTTT. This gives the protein CSATRDSSGNTIYF.

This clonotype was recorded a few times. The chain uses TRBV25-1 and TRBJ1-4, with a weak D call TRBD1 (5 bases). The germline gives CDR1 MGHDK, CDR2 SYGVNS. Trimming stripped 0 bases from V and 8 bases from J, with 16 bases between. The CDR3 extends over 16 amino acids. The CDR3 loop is CASSEYPEGAGEKLFF. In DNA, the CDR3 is TGTGCCAGCAGTGAATATCCTGAAGGGGCAGGCGAAAAACTGTTTTTT.

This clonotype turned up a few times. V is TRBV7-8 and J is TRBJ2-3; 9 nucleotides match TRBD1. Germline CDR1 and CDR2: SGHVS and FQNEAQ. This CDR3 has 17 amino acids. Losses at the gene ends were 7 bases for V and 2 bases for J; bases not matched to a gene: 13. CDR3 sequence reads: CASTSLFGDRVTDTQYF. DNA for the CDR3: TGTGCCAGCACCAGTTTATTTGGGGACAGGGTCACAGATACGCAGTATTTT.

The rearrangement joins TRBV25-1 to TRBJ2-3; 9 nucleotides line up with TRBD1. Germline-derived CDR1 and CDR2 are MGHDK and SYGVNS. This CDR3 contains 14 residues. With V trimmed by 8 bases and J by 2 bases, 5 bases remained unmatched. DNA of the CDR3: TGTGCCAGCGACAGGGGGTCTTACACAGATACGCAGTATTTT. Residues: CASDRGSYTDTQYF.

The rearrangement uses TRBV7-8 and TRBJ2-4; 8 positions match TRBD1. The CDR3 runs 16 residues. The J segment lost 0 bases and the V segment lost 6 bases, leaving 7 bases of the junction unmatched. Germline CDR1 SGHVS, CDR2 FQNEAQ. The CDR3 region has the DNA TGTGCCAGCAGTTCCGGACAGGGAAGAGCCAAAAACATTCAGTACTTC. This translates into CASSSGQGRAKNIQYF.

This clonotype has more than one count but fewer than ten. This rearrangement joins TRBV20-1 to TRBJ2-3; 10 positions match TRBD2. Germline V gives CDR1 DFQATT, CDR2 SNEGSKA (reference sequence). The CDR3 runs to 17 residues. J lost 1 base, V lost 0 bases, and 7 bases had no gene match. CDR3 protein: CSARDVIGTSGTDTQYF. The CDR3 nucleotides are TGCAGTGCTAGAGATGTCATAGGGACTAGCGGCACAGATACGCAGTATTTT.

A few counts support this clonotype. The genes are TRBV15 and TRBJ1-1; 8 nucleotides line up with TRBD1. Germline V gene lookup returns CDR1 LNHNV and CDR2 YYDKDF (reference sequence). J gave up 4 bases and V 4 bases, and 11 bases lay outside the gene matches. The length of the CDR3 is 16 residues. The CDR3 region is CATSTLRGRGSTEAFF. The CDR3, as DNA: TGTGCCACCAGCACCCTCAGGGGGCGCGGGAGCACTGAAGCTTTCTTT.

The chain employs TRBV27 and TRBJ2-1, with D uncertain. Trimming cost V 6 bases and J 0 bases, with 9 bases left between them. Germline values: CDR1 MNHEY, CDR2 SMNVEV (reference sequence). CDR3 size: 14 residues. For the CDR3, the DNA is TGTGCCAGCAGCCCCCCCCCCTCCTACAATGAGCAGTTCTTC. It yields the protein CASSPPPSYNEQFF.

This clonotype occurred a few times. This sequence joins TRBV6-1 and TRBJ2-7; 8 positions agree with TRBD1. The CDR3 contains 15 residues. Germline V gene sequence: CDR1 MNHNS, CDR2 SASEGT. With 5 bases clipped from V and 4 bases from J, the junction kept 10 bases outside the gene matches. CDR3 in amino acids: CASSPPSGGGYEQYF. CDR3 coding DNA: TGTGCCAGCAGTCCCCCCTCAGGGGGCGGGTACGAGCAGTACTTC.

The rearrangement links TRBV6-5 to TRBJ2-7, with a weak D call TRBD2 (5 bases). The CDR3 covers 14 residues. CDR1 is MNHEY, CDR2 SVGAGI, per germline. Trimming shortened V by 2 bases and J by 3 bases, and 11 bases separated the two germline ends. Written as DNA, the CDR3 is TGTGCCAGCAGTTACGGAGGCAGGCTCTACGAGCAGTACTTC. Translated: CASSYGGRLYEQYF.

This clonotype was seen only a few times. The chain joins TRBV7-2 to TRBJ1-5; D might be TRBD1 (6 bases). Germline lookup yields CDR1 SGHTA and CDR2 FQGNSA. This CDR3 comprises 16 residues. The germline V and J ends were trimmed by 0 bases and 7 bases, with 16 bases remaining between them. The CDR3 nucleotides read TGTGCCAGCAGCTTAGCAACGGGGGGCGCGGGACAGCCCCAGCATTTT. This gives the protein CASSLATGGAGQPQHF.

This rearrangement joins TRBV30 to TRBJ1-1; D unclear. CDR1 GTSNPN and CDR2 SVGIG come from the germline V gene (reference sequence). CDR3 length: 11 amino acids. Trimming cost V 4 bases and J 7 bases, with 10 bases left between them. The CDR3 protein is CAWNWGVEAFF. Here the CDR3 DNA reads TGTGCCTGGAACTGGGGAGTTGAAGCTTTCTTT.

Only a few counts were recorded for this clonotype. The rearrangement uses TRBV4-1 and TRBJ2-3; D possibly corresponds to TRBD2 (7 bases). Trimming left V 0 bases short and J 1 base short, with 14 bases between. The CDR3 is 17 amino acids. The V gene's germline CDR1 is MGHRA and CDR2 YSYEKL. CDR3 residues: CASSQDLGGGGTDTQYF. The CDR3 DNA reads TGCGCCAGCAGCCAAGATCTAGGGGGGGGGGGCACAGATACGCAGTATTTT.

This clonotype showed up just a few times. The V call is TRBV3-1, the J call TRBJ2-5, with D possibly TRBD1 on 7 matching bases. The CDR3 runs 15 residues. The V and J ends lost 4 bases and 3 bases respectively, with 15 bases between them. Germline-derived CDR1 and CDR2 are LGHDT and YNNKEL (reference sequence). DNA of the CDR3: TGTGCCAGCAGCCGGGGGGACAGAGCTAAAGAGACCCAGTACTTC. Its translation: CASSRGDRAKETQYF.

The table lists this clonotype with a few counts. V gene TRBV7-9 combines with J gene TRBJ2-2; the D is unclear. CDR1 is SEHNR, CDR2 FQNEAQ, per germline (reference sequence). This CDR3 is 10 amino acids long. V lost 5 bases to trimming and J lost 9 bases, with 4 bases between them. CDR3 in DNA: TGTGCCAGCAGCCCACGGGAGCTGTTTTTT. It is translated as CASSPRELFF.

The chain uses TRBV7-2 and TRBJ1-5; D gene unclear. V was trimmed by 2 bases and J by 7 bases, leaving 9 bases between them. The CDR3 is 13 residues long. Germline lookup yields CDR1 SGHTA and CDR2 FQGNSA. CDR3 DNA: TGTGCCAGCAGCTTAATTGGGAGCCAGCCCCAGCATTTT. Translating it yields CASSLIGSQPQHF.

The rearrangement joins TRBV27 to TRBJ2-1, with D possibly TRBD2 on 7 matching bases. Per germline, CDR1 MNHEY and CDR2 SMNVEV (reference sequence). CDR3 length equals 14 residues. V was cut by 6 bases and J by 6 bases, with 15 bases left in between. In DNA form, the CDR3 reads TGTGCCAGCAGGGCCCGGGGGGCCGGCAATGAGCAGTTCTTC. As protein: CASRARGAGNEQFF.

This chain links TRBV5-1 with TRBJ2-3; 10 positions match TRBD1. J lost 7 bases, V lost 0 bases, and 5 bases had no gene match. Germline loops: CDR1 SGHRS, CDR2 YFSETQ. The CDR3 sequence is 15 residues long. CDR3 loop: CASSLATGGTNTQYF. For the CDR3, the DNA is TGCGCCAGCAGCTTGGCGACAGGGGGCACGAATACGCAGTATTTT.

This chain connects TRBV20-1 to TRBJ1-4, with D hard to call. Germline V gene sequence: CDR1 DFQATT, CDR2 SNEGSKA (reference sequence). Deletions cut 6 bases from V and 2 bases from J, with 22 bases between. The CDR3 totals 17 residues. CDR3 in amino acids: CSAPRRRAVGTNEKLFF. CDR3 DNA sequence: TGCAGTGCCCCGCGGCGAAGGGCGGTCGGGACTAATGAAAAACTGTTTTTT.

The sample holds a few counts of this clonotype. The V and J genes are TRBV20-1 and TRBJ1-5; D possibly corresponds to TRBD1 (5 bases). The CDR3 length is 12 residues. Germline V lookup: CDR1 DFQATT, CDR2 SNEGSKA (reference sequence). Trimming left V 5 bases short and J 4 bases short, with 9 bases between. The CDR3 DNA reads TGCAGTGCTGGACACCGGAATCAGCCCCAGCATTTT. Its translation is CSAGHRNQPQHF.

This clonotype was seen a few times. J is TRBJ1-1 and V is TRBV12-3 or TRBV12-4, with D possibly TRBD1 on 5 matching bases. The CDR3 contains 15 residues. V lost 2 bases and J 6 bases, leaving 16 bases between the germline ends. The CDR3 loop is CASSLYNRGSAEAFF. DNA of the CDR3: TGTGCCAGCAGTTTATACAACCGGGGGAGCGCTGAAGCTTTCTTT.

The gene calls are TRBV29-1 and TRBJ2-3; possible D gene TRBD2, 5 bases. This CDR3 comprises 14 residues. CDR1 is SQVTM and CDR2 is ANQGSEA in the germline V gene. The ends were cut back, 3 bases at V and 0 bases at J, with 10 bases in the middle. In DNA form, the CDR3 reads TGCAGCGTTGACCCCGGGGTTAGCACAGATACGCAGTATTTT. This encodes CSVDPGVSTDTQYF.

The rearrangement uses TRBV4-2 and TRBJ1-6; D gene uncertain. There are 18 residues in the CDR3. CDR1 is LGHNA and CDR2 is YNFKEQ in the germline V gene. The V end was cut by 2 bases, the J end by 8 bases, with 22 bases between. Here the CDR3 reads CASSQLVVTKTDDSPLHF. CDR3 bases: TGTGCCAGCAGCCAATTGGTCGTGACGAAGACGGACGATTCACCCCTCCACTTT.

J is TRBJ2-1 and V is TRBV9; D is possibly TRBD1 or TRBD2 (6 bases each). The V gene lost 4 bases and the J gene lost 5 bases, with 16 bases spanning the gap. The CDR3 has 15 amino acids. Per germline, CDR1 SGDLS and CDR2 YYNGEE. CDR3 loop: CASSPRDITNNEQFF. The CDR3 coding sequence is TGTGCCAGCAGCCCGCGGGACATTACAAACAATGAGCAGTTCTTC. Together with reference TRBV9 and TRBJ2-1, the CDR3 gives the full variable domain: DSGVTQTPKHLITATGQRVTLRCSPRSGDLSVYWYQQSLDQGLQFLIQYYNGEERAKGNILERFSAQQFPDLHSELNLSSLELGDSALYFCASSPRDITNNEQFFGPGTRLTVL.

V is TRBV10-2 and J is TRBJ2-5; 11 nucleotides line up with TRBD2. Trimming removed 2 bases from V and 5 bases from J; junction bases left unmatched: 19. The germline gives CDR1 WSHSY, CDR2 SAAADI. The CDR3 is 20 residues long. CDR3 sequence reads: CASSEPSGLAGGIPRETQYF. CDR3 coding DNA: TGCGCCAGCAGTGAGCCCTCGGGGCTAGCGGGGGGCATCCCTCGGGAGACCCAGTACTTC.

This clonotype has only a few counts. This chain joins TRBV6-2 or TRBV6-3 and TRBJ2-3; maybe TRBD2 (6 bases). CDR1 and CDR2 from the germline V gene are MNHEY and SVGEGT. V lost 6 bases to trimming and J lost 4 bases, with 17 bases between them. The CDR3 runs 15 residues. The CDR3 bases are TGTGCCAGCAGGCCCTGGGGGGTTCGCCCAGATACGCAGTATTTT. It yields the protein CASRPWGVRPDTQYF.